Listed below are T cell receptor beta chains from one sample, sequenced in a study of tumor-infiltrating lymphocytes in primary liver carcinoma. TCRdb independently ran MiXCR on the multiplex PCR reads; one entry per CDR3 protein. Of under 150,000 distinct CDR3 sequences listed, around 70% are singletons. Sequencing used tumor-adjacent normal liver tissue. The source of these receptors is an older woman with primary liver carcinoma and hepatitis B virus infection. The CDR3 runs from the conserved cysteine through the conserved F or W. D genes are given only for firm matches. Clone size appears in some rows only: once, few, many, or a class for an expanded clone.

CDR3 protein	CDR3 DNA	clone size	D gene	J gene	V gene
CASSASGLGSYEQYF	TGTGCCAGCAGTGCCTCCGGACTTGGCTCCTACGAGCAGTACTTC	many	-	TRBJ2-7	TRBV12-3/TRBV12-4
CASSLRGLARSNEKLFF	TGTGCCAGCAGCTTGAGGGGGCTAGCGAGGTCTAATGAAAAACTGTTTTTT	many	TRBD1	TRBJ1-4	TRBV5-8
CASTLGGQETQYF	TGCGCCAGCACCTTGGGGGGACAAGAGACCCAGTACTTC	-	-	TRBJ2-5	TRBV5-1
CASSPIPLASYEQYF	TGTGCCAGCAGCCCCATCCCCCTAGCTTCCTACGAGCAGTATTTC	-	-	TRBJ2-7	TRBV9
CVSSRSRGGSKYNEQFF	TGTGTCAGCAGTCGTTCCCGCGGCGGGAGTAAGTACAATGAGCAGTTCTTC	-	TRBD2	TRBJ2-1	TRBV11-3
CASNLGGEANEQFF	TGTGCCAGCAATTTGGGAGGGGAAGCCAATGAGCAGTTCTTC	-	TRBD2	TRBJ2-1	TRBV11-1
CSAVTSMNTGELFF	TGCAGCGCGGTGACTAGCATGAACACCGGGGAGCTCTTTTTT	-	TRBD2	TRBJ2-2	TRBV29-1
CVSRLRAGYGYTF	TGTGTCAGCAGATTGAGGGCAGGATACGGCTACACCTTC	-	-	TRBJ1-2	TRBV12-3/TRBV12-4
CASSFTASGNTIYF	TGTGCCAGCAGTTTTACCGCCTCTGGAAACACCATATATTTT	many	-	TRBJ1-3	TRBV12-3/TRBV12-4
CASRRSGRTYNEQFF	TGTGCCAGCAGACGTAGCGGGAGGACTTACAATGAGCAGTTCTTC	many	TRBD2	TRBJ2-1	TRBV12-3/TRBV12-4
CATMRERGDTQYF	TGTGCCACCATGCGGGAGCGGGGAGATACGCAGTATTTT	few	TRBD2	TRBJ2-3	TRBV24-1
CASGTSGRRLSDTGELSF	TGTGCCAGTGGGACTAGCGGGCGGAGATTGTCGGACACCGGGGAGCTGTCTTTT	-	TRBD2	TRBJ2-2	TRBV28
CASSQEGLSTYEQYF	TGTGCCAGCAGTCAGGAGGGGTTATCCACCTACGAGCAGTACTTC	many	-	TRBJ2-7	TRBV6-2/TRBV6-3
CASSRRTGDKPGAFF	TGTGCCAGCAGTCGAAGAACAGGGGACAAACCTGGAGCTTTCTTT	-	TRBD1	TRBJ1-1	TRBV12-3/TRBV12-4
CASSVSRNIQYF	TGTGCCAGCAGTGTCAGTAGGAACATTCAGTACTTC	many	-	TRBJ2-4	TRBV12-3/TRBV12-4
CASSLAGLETQYF	TGTGCCAGTAGTTTAGCGGGACTGGAGACCCAGTACTTC	-	TRBD2	TRBJ2-5	TRBV12-3/TRBV12-4
CANSWYRGSVELFF	TGTGCCAATAGCTGGTACAGGGGGAGCGTGGAGCTGTTTTTT	-	TRBD1	TRBJ2-2	TRBV11-2
CASSPYGGRSFNEQFF	TGTGCCAGCAGCCCTTATGGCGGGAGGTCATTTAATGAGCAGTTCTTC	few	TRBD2	TRBJ2-1	TRBV7-9
CASSLGGSMETQYF	TGTGCCAGCAGCCTAGGGGGGAGTATGGAGACCCAGTACTTC	-	-	TRBJ2-5	TRBV7-2
CASSPIGLARGDTQYF	TGCGCCAGCAGCCCGATAGGACTAGCGCGAGGAGATACGCAGTATTTT	once	TRBD2	TRBJ2-3	TRBV4-1
CASSLSNRGGRESDEQFF	TGTGCCAGCAGCTTAAGTAACCGAGGGGGGCGGGAATCGGATGAGCAGTTCTTC	few	-	TRBJ2-1	TRBV7-9
CASSPDLGTSGMGTGKLFF	TGTGCCAGCAGCCCTGACCTCGGGACTAGCGGGATGGGGACCGGGAAGCTTTTTTTT	-	TRBD2	TRBJ2-2	TRBV11-2
CARQTTGITEAFF	TGTGCCCGCCAAACCACAGGGATCACTGAAGCTTTCTTT	few	-	TRBJ1-1	TRBV2
CSVELPSGSGEQYF	TGCAGCGTTGAACTGCCTAGCGGGAGTGGTGAGCAGTACTTC	many	TRBD2	TRBJ2-7	TRBV29-1
CASSSWDRVGVETQYF	TGTGCCAGCAGTTCATGGGACAGGGTCGGAGTGGAGACCCAGTACTTC	-	TRBD1	TRBJ2-5	TRBV28
CASSWGENIRYF	TGTGCCAGCAGCTGGGGGGAGAACATTCGGTACTTC	-	-	TRBJ2-4	TRBV11-2
CASRLAGTGIGDTQHF	TGTGCCAGCAGACTCGCCGGGACAGGGATTGGGGATACCCAACACTTC	-	TRBD1	TRBJ2-5	TRBV11-3
CSVESDNYNEQFF	TGCAGCGTTGAATCTGACAACTACAATGAGCAGTTCTTC	many	-	TRBJ2-1	TRBV29-1
CASSEGLAGAWGEQYF	TGTGCCAGCAGTGAAGGACTAGCGGGGGCTTGGGGGGAGCAGTACTTC	-	TRBD2	TRBJ2-7	TRBV2
CSVALQYTGELFF	TGCAGTGTTGCCCTTCAGTACACCGGGGAGCTGTTTTTT	once	-	TRBJ2-2	TRBV29-1